Sequencing of this T cell receptor beta chain was carried out in a study of CD8+ T cells in alopecia areata. RNA, once extracted, was reverse transcribed into cDNA for use as the sequencing template. Using immunoSEQ multiplex PCR, the repertoire was profiled, and TCRdb retains in-frame clones only, with some absent. The sample shows fewer than 110,000 clones, 60% of them seen only once. This clone was detected once. Antigen specificity is unknown. Study-level findings and limits: There were many expanded lesional clones persisting in scalp and blood during tofacitinib. Scalp clonality and expanded CD8+ clones among the top 100 fell significantly with tofacitinib.

The sample's treatment: oral pan-JAK inhibitor, 5-10 mg twice daily. Alopecia areata patients gave lesional scalp punch biopsies and peripheral blood samples. Germline values: CDR1 SGHKS, CDR2 YYEKEE (reference sequence). Trimming took off 2 bases at V and 3 bases at J, with 12 bases between the two ends. The CDR3 covers 14 residues. This specimen consisted of CD8+ T cells sorted from blood, obtained between weeks 55 and 65, from a patient treated with tofacitinib. V is TRBV5-5 and J is TRBJ2-7, with D perhaps TRBD2 (6 bases). The TCR originated in a human donor with alopecia areata. CDR3 loop: CASSFGGVDYEQYF. The CDR3 region has the DNA TGTGCCAGCAGCTTCGGCGGGGTCGACTACGAGCAGTACTTC. The entire variable domain, with the rest obtained from reference TRBV5-5 and TRBJ2-7, is as follows: DAGVTQSPTHLIKTRGQQVTLRCSPISGHKSVSWYQQVLGQGPQFIFQYYEKEERGRGNFPDRFSARQFPNYSSELNVNALLLGDSALYLCASSFGGVDYEQYFGPGTRLTVT.